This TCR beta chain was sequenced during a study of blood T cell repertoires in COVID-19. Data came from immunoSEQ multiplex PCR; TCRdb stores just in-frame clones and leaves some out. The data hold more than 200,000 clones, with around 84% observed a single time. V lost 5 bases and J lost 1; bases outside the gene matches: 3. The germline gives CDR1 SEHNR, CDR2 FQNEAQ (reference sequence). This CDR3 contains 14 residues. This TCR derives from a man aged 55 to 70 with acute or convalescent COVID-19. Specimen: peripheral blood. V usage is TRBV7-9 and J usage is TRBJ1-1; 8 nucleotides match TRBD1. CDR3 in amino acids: CASSLRGQNTEAFF. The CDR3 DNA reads TGTGCCAGCAGCCTCAGGGGGCAGAACACTGAAGCTTTCTTT. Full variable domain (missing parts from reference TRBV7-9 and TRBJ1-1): DTGVSQNPRHKITKRGQNVTFRCDPISEHNRLYWYRQTLGQGPEFLTYFQNEAQLEKSRLLSDRFSAERPKGSFSTLEIQRTEQGDSAMYLCASSLRGQNTEAFFGQGTRLTVV.